The rows below give T cell receptor beta chains drawn from one sample of a study of T cells in tuberculosis. Libraries were prepared by immunoSEQ multiplex PCR; TCRdb keeps only in-frame clonotypes and omits some of them. Of approximately 100,000 clones in the sample, about nine tenths were seen once. Sequenced sample: CD1b-GMM tetramer-negative cells sorted from PBMCs. Receptors were obtained from an adult woman with latent tuberculosis. Each CDR3 is given with its conserved first and last residue. The order of the fields is D gene, CDR3 length, V gene, clone size, J gene, CDR3 protein, CDR3 DNA. D genes are given only for firm matches. Part of the rows lack a size; the others show once, few, many or a class for expanded clones.

NA	13	TRBV4-3	few	TRBJ2-3	CASSQESGDTQYF	TGCGCCAGCAGCCAAGAAAGCGGTGATACGCAGTATTTT
TRBD1	14	TRBV19	NA	TRBJ2-7	CASSMGDRGYEQYF	TGTGCCAGTAGTATGGGGGACAGGGGCTACGAGCAGTACTTC
TRBD2	15	TRBV7-2	once	TRBJ2-5	CASSRGFSGGETQYF	TGTGCCAGCAGTCGAGGGTTTAGCGGGGGGGAGACCCAGTACTTC
TRBD1	13	TRBV5-1	NA	TRBJ2-1	CASDRVGFNEQFF	TGCGCCAGCGACAGGGTGGGTTTCAATGAGCAGTTCTTC
NA	15	TRBV11-2	NA	TRBJ2-3	CASSSYDLAEPTQYF	TGTGCCAGCAGCTCATACGACCTAGCAGAACCTACGCAGTATTTT
NA	13	TRBV5-1	NA	TRBJ1-2	CASRGELAGGYTF	TGCGCCAGCCGCGGCGAACTAGCGGGTGGCTACACCTTC
NA	11	TRBV12-5	once	TRBJ2-7	CASGPGHEQYF	TGTGCTAGTGGCCCAGGTCACGAGCAGTACTTC
NA	14	TRBV7-2	NA	TRBJ1-2	CASSLQERDSGYTF	TGTGCCAGCAGCTTACAGGAGAGGGATAGTGGCTACACCTTC
NA	12	TRBV30	NA	TRBJ2-7	CACNQGRTEQYF	TGTGCCTGTAACCAGGGCCGGACGGAGCAGTACTTC
TRBD2	19	TRBV7-9	once	TRBJ2-5	CASSLGSSGGTSYQETQYF	TGTGCCAGCAGCTTAGGGTCTAGCGGGGGGACCTCGTACCAAGAGACCCAGTACTTC
NA	15	TRBV7-9	NA	TRBJ2-7	CASSPYDKPAYEQYF	TGTGCCAGCAGTCCTTATGACAAACCCGCCTACGAGCAGTACTTC
NA	15	TRBV15	once	TRBJ1-1	CATSREGSLNTEAFF	TGTGCCACCAGCAGAGAGGGCAGTCTGAACACTGAAGCTTTCTTT
TRBD1	12	TRBV5-1	NA	TRBJ2-1	CASGGQHNEQFF	TGCGCCAGCGGGGGACAGCACAATGAGCAGTTCTTC
TRBD1	15	TRBV7-2	few	TRBJ2-7	CASSPDRGRAYEQYF	TGTGCCAGCAGCCCCGATAGGGGGCGAGCCTACGAGCAGTACTTC
NA	18	TRBV7-9	few	TRBJ1-6	CASSRGGGIPPLNSPLHF	TGTGCCAGCAGCCGCGGGGGGGGGATCCCCCCTCTAAATTCACCCCTCCACTTT
TRBD2	16	TRBV5-1	NA	TRBJ2-7	CASSSGGDRFPYEQYF	TGCGCCAGCAGCTCCGGGGGGGACCGTTTTCCCTACGAGCAGTACTTC
TRBD1	14	TRBV18	NA	TRBJ2-5	CASSPNRGSETQYF	TGTGCCAGCTCACCGAACAGGGGGTCGGAGACCCAGTACTTC
TRBD2	16	TRBV7-2	NA	TRBJ2-1	CASSLGLAGGHNEQFF	TGTGCCAGCAGCCTGGGACTAGCGGGGGGGCACAATGAGCAGTTCTTC
NA	16	TRBV7-9	NA	TRBJ1-2	CASSFVPEQPKDGYTF	TGTGCCAGCAGCTTCGTCCCAGAACAACCCAAAGATGGCTACACCTTC
TRBD2	17	TRBV2	NA	TRBJ2-5	CASSDSPAGGKWETQYF	TGTGCCAGCAGTGATAGCCCAGCGGGGGGGAAGTGGGAGACCCAGTACTTC
TRBD1	16	TRBV13	NA	TRBJ2-7	CASSLRGATGGYEQYF	TGTGCCAGCAGCTTAAGAGGGGCGACAGGGGGCTACGAGCAGTACTTC
NA	14	TRBV25-1	NA	TRBJ2-7	CASRSTGPNYEQYF	TGTGCCAGCAGATCAACAGGGCCGAATTACGAGCAGTACTTC
TRBD1	17	TRBV4-2	NA	TRBJ1-3	CASSQGAGTGAGNTIYF	TGTGCCAGCAGCCAAGGAGCCGGGACAGGGGCCGGAAACACCATATATTTT
TRBD2	17	TRBV7-6	NA	TRBJ2-1	CASSLVASGEYYNEQFF	TGTGCCAGCAGCTTAGTGGCTAGCGGGGAGTACTACAATGAGCAGTTCTTC
NA	14	TRBV5-1	NA	TRBJ1-2	CASTGLGSNYGYTF	TGCGCCAGCACTGGCCTGGGCTCTAACTATGGCTACACCTTC
TRBD1	12	TRBV6-1	NA	TRBJ1-6	CASRQGSSPLHF	TGTGCCAGCCGACAGGGGAGTTCACCCCTCCACTTT
TRBD2	14	TRBV15	once	TRBJ2-1	CATSRSRSGGSQFF	TGTGCCACCAGCAGATCGCGTAGCGGGGGCTCGCAGTTCTTC
TRBD1	15	TRBV28	NA	TRBJ2-7	CASSGRDRVLLEQYF	TGTGCCAGCAGTGGCCGGGACAGGGTTTTGCTCGAGCAGTACTTC
NA	14	TRBV2	NA	TRBJ1-1	CARKDTSMNTEAFF	TGTGCCAGAAAGGACACCTCCATGAACACTGAAGCTTTCTTT
NA	14	TRBV15	NA	TRBJ1-2	CATSRGAQTYGYTF	TGTGCCACCAGCAGAGGGGCCCAGACCTATGGCTACACCTTC
NA	15	TRBV9	NA	TRBJ1-2	CASSGGPDSHYGYTF	TGTGCCAGCAGCGGGGGTCCGGACAGTCACTATGGCTACACCTTC
NA	13	TRBV7-9	once	TRBJ1-4	CASSLIVPEGLFF	TGTGCCAGCAGCTTAATTGTACCGGAGGGACTGTTTTTT
NA	14	TRBV2	NA	TRBJ1-5	CASSIQGSNQPQHF	TGTGCCAGCAGTATACAGGGTTCCAATCAGCCCCAGCATTTT
NA	20	TRBV6-1	NA	TRBJ2-6	CASSAIWLVTVHSGANVLTF	TGTGCCAGCAGTGCGATATGGCTTGTGACAGTTCACTCTGGGGCCAACGTCCTGACTTTC
TRBD1	18	TRBV7-6	NA	TRBJ1-2	CASSHFLNPGQGIYGYTF	TGTGCCAGCAGCCACTTCCTCAATCCCGGACAGGGCATCTATGGCTACACCTTC
NA	17	TRBV7-9	NA	TRBJ1-4	CASSSPPGAGVNEKLFF	TGTGCCAGCAGCTCCCCCCCAGGGGCAGGGGTTAATGAAAAACTGTTTTTT
TRBD1	14	TRBV7-9	few	TRBJ1-6	CASSIQGARSPLHF	TGTGCCAGCAGCATACAGGGGGCGCGGTCACCCCTCCACTTT
NA	17	TRBV5-6	NA	TRBJ2-1	CASSLGTHRTSYNEQFF	TGTGCCAGCAGCTTGGGCACCCACAGGACCTCCTACAATGAGCAGTTCTTC
TRBD1	14	TRBV5-1	NA	TRBJ2-3	CASSPGTGKDTQYF	TGCGCCAGCAGCCCCGGGACAGGGAAAGATACGCAGTATTTT
NA	15	TRBV7-6	NA	TRBJ2-7	CASSQQSTSSYEQYF	TGTGCCAGCAGCCAACAGAGCACAAGCTCCTACGAGCAGTACTTC
NA	19	TRBV27	NA	TRBJ1-1	CASRRWESGDTRHYTEAFF	TGTGCCAGCAGACGGTGGGAAAGTGGGGACACCCGTCACTACACTGAAGCTTTCTTT
NA	17	TRBV11-2	NA	TRBJ1-1	CASSLEIGGDPNTEAFF	TGTGCCAGCAGCTTAGAGATCGGGGGGGATCCGAACACTGAAGCTTTCTTT
TRBD1	13	TRBV13	NA	TRBJ2-5	CASSWGDRETQYF	TGTGCCAGCAGCTGGGGGGACAGGGAGACCCAGTACTTC
TRBD2	17	TRBV5-8	NA	TRBJ2-7	CASSSPGQTSGGLKQYF	TGTGCCAGCAGTTCGCCGGGACAGACTAGCGGGGGCCTCAAACAGTACTTC
TRBD1	13	TRBV7-7	NA	TRBJ1-2	CASSSGQNYGYTF	TGTGCTAGCAGCTCGGGACAGAACTATGGCTACACCTTC
TRBD2	17	TRBV7-8	NA	TRBJ2-2	CASTTYRVAGVTGELFF	TGTGCCAGCACCACTTACAGGGTAGCGGGGGTCACCGGGGAGCTGTTTTTT
NA	15	TRBV19	NA	TRBJ1-3	CASSISQDSGNTIYF	TGTGCCAGTAGTATTTCCCAGGACTCTGGAAACACCATATATTTT
TRBD1	14	TRBV27	NA	TRBJ1-2	CASSPRQGASGYTF	TGTGCCAGCAGTCCCAGACAGGGGGCAAGTGGCTACACCTTC
TRBD1	15	TRBV4-2	NA	TRBJ1-2	CASSRMGGQVYGYTF	TGTGCCAGCAGCCGGATGGGGGGACAGGTATATGGCTACACCTTC